This paragraph reports one TCR beta chain. The V gene's germline CDR1 is SEHNR and CDR2 FQNEAQ (reference sequence). The V and J ends lost 3 bases and 6 bases, in that order; junction bases with no gene match: 3. The CDR3 loop spans 15 amino acids. Original analysis: The authors estimated nucleated cell counts from reference gene primer amplification. The table came from immunoSEQ multiplex PCR; TCRdb's copy has only in-frame clones and leaves some out. The V and J calls and the clone size are those of that table, but D and trimming were determined from the DNA. The data show about 140,000 clones, 80% to 90% seen once. The data are from a study of blood T cell repertoires in COVID-19. On the study more broadly: Whether acute or convalescent, the COVID-19 samples came from the United States, Italy and Spain.

This chain connects TRBV7-9 to TRBJ2-1; 12 nucleotides match TRBD2. The source material was peripheral blood. This TCR derives from a man aged 55-75 years with active or convalescent COVID-19. The CDR3 reads CASSFSSGRGNEQFF. The CDR3 nucleotides read TGTGCCAGCAGCTTTTCTAGCGGGAGGGGCAATGAGCAGTTCTTC.